Listed below are T cell receptor beta chains from one sample, sequenced in a study of identical twins. TCRdb reprocessed the 5' RACE reads with MiXCR, giving one entry per CDR3 protein. The sample has 400,000 to 550,000 distinct CDR3 sequences; roughly 24% are singletons. In addition, the sample was reused for a study of T cells expressing NK-cell markers.

Sequenced material: CD4+ T cells sorted from blood. Source of these receptors: a woman under 30 in good health. Each CDR3 is given with its conserved first and last residue. D genes are given only for firm matches. Only part of the rows carry a size: once, few, many, or a class if the clone is expanded.

D	size	V	J	CDR3	DNA
.	.	TRBV12-3/TRBV12-4	TRBJ1-5	CASSLARGGSQHF	TGTGCCAGCAGTTTAGCACGGGGCGGGTCCCAGCATTTT
TRBD1	few	TRBV20-1	TRBJ2-3	CSASKDRSTDTQYF	TGCAGTGCTAGTAAGGACAGGAGCACAGATACGCAGTATTTT
TRBD1	many	TRBV5-1	TRBJ1-2	CASSLGTGNYGYTF	TGCGCCAGCAGCTTGGGGACAGGAAACTATGGCTACACCTTC
.	few	TRBV12-5	TRBJ2-3	CASGLGLSTDTQYF	TGTGCTAGTGGTTTGGGACTAAGCACAGATACGCAGTATTTT
TRBD2	few	TRBV19	TRBJ2-5	CASSERLAGAETQYF	TGTGCCAGTAGTGAACGACTAGCGGGGGCTGAGACCCAGTACTTC
TRBD2	few	TRBV11-2	TRBJ2-1	CASSLSSGRGDEQFF	TGTGCCAGCAGCCTAAGTAGCGGGAGAGGTGATGAGCAGTTCTTC
.	few	TRBV5-1	TRBJ2-4	CASSYGTPGDIQYF	TGCGCCAGCAGCTACGGGACTCCCGGGGACATTCAGTACTTC
TRBD2	few	TRBV3-1	TRBJ2-1	CASSQDLAGGGNEQFF	TGTGCCAGCAGCCAAGATCTAGCGGGGGGAGGAAATGAGCAGTTCTTC
TRBD2	.	TRBV20-1	TRBJ2-3	CSASGSGRGGLFTDTQYF	TGCAGTGCTAGCGGATCGGGGCGGGGGGGCCTTTTCACAGATACGCAGTATTTT
.	.	TRBV20-1	TRBJ2-7	CSATGTLTHEQYF	TGCAGTGCTACTGGGACTCTCACTCACGAGCAGTACTTC
TRBD1	few	TRBV20-1	TRBJ1-2	CSARVQGARGYTF	TGCAGTGCTAGGGTACAGGGGGCCCGGGGCTACACCTTC
TRBD2	few	TRBV10-3	TRBJ2-3	CAISDLAGGPGDTQYF	TGTGCCATCAGTGACTTAGCGGGGGGGCCCGGAGATACGCAGTATTTT
.	few	TRBV5-1	TRBJ2-3	CASSPGTVVYTQYF	TGCGCCAGCAGCCCCGGGACCGTCGTATATACGCAGTATTTT
.	.	TRBV12-5	TRBJ2-6	CASGLSRGTGANVLTF	TGTGCTAGTGGTTTGTCAAGGGGGACTGGGGCCAACGTCCTGACTTTC
.	few	TRBV27	TRBJ2-7	CASSSRSYEQYF	TGTGCCAGCAGTTCCCGCTCCTACGAGCAGTACTTC
TRBD2	.	TRBV6-1	TRBJ2-2	CASSRLKLAGGELFF	TGTGCCAGCAGCCGCCTAAAACTAGCGGGGGGGGAGCTGTTTTTT
.	few	TRBV15	TRBJ2-3	CATSRDPADTQYF	TGTGCCACCAGCAGAGATCCTGCAGATACGCAGTATTTT
TRBD2	.	TRBV12-3/TRBV12-4	TRBJ2-5	CASSLRASGGAETQYF	TGTGCCAGCAGTTTAAGGGCTAGCGGGGGAGCAGAGACCCAGTACTTC